One sample yielded the 5 T cell receptor beta chains listed below, sequenced in a study of blood T cell repertoires in COVID-19. Assay used: immunoSEQ multiplex PCR; TCRdb lists only in-frame clones, some missing. Among roughly 670,000 clones listed, 85% to 90% were seen once. What was sequenced was peripheral blood. The receptor set was obtained from a woman under 30 with acute or convalescent COVID-19.

The chain couples TRBV7-6 to TRBJ2-5; the match to TRBD1 covers 9 bases. The CDR3 has 15 amino acids. The V segment lost 6 bases and the J segment 0 bases; nucleotides outside the gene matches: 5. Germline V gene lookup returns CDR1 SGHVS and CDR2 FNYEAQ. The CDR3 DNA sequence: TGTGCCAGCAGTAGGGACAGGGCGTACCAAGAGACCCAGTACTTC. Encoded protein: CASSRDRAYQETQYF.

The chain employs TRBV4-1 and TRBJ1-1, with D hard to call. This CDR3 contains 12 residues. The V gene's germline CDR1 is MGHRA and CDR2 YSYEKL. V was trimmed by 8 bases and J by 12 bases, leaving 19 bases between them. The CDR3 loop is CASAPPGGRTFF. DNA for the CDR3: TGCGCCAGCGCCCCACCAGGTGGGAGAACTTTCTTT.

The chain is built from TRBV14 and TRBJ1-1; 8 bases fit TRBD1. This CDR3 is built from 15 residues. Germline loops: CDR1 SGHDN, CDR2 FVKESK. Trimming at V came to 4 bases and at J to 0 bases, leaving 4 bases not matched to a gene. The CDR3 protein is CASSRRTGLNTEAFF. CDR3 coding DNA: TGTGCCAGCAGCCGTCGGACAGGGTTGAACACTGAAGCTTTCTTT.

The V and J genes are TRBV6-5 and TRBJ1-3; maybe TRBD1 (5 bases). The germline gives CDR1 MNHEY, CDR2 SVGAGI. The ends were cut back, 2 bases at V and 5 bases at J, with 16 bases in the middle. The CDR3 loop spans 16 amino acids. CDR3 in amino acids: CASSYLEGAGRNTIYF. CDR3 bases: TGTGCCAGCAGTTACCTGGAAGGGGCGGGGAGAAACACCATATATTTT.

The chain joins TRBV29-1 to TRBJ2-7; D possibly corresponds to TRBD2 (6 bases). With 7 bases removed from V and 7 bases from J, the gap between germline ends came to 17 bases. The CDR3 covers 12 residues. Germline CDR1 reads SQVTM; CDR2 reads ANQGSEA. The CDR3 spells CSGAGGTGEQYF. CDR3 coding DNA: TGCAGCGGCGCAGGAGGGACGGGGGAGCAGTACTTC.